This T cell receptor beta chain was captured in a study of T cells in Graves' hyperthyroidism and ophthalmopathy. This CDR3 spans 9 amino acids. Germline V gene data show CDR1 as MDHEN and CDR2 as SYDVKM. Between the trimmed V and J ends, which lost 8 bases and 4 bases, there was a span of 3 bases. The source material, RNA transcripts, was used to amplify TCR beta CDR3 regions. HTBI primers drove first-round RT-PCR of the TCR CDR3. TCRdb re-analysed the multiplex PCR reads in MiXCR, keeping a single row per CDR3 protein. The repertoire consists of 500,000 to 650,000 distinct CDR3 sequences, with nearly 20% occurring once and the leading ten covering about 50%. This clonotype has ten or more counts.

Specimen: blood. The receptor's source is a man aged 35 to 55 with Graves' ophthalmopathy. The rearrangement links TRBV28 to TRBJ2-7; D is uncertain. CDR3 DNA sequence: TGTGCCAGCGGGTACGAGCAGTACTTC. This sequence encodes CASGYEQYF.